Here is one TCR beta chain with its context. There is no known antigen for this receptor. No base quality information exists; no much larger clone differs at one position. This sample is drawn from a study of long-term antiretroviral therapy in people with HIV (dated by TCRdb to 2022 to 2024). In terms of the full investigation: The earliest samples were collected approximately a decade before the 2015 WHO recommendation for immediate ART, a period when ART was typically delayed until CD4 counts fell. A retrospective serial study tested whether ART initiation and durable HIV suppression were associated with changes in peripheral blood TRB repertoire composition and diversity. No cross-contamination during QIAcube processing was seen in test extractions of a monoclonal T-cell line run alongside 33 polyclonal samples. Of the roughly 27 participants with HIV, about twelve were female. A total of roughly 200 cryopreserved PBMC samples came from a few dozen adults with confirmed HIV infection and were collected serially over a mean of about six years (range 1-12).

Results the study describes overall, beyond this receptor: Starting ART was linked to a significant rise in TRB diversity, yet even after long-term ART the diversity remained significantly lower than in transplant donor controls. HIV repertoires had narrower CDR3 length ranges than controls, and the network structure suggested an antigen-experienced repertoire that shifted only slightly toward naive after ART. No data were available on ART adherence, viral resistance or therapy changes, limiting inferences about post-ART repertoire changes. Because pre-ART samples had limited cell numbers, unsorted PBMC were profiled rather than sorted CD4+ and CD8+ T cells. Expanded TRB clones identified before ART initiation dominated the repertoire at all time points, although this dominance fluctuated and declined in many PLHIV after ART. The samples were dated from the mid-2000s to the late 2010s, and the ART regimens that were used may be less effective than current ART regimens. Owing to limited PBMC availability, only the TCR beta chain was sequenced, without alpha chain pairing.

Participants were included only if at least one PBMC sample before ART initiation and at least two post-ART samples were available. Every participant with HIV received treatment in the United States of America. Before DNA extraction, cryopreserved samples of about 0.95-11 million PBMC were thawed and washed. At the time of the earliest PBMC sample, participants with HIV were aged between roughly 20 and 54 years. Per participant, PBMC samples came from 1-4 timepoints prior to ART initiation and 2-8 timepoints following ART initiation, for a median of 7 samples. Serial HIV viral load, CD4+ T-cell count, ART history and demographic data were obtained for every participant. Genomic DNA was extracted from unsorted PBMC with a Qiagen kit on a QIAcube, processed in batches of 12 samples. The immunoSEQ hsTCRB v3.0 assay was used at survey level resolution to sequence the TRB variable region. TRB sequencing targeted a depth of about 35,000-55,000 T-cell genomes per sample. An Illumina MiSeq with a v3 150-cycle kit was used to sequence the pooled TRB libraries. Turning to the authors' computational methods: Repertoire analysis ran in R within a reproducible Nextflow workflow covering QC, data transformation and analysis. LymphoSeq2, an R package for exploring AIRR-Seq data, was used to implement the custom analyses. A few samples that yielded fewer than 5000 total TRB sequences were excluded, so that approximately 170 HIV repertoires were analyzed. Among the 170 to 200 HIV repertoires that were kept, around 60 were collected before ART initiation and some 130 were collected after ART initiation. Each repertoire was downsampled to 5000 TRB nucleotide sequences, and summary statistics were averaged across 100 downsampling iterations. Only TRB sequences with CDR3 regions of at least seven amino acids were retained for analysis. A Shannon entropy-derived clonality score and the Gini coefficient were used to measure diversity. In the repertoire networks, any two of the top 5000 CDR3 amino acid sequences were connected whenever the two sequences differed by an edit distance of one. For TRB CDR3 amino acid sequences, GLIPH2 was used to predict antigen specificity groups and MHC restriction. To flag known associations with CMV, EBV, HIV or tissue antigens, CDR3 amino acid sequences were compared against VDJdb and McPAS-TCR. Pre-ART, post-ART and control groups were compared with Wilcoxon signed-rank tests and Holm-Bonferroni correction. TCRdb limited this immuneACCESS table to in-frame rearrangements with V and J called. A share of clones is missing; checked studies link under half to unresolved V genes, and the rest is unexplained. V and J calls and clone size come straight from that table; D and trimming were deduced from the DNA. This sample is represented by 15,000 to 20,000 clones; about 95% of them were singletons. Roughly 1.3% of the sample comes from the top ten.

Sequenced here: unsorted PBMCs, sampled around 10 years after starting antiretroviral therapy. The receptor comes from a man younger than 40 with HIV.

The sequenced DNA is TGTGCCAGCAGGGGACAGGGGTTTTACGAGCAGTACTTC. The translation is CASRGQGFYEQYF. The rearrangement combines TRBV6-5 with TRBJ2-7; 10 central nucleotides agree with TRBD1. The CDR3 goes from the cysteine to the phenylalanine over 13 residues. Only CDR3 DNA is held: 39 bases, read in frame from base 1. V has 6 bases trimmed and J has 4 bases trimmed; junction bases matching no gene number 3. The germline V gene yields MNHEY for CDR1 and SVGAGI for CDR2.